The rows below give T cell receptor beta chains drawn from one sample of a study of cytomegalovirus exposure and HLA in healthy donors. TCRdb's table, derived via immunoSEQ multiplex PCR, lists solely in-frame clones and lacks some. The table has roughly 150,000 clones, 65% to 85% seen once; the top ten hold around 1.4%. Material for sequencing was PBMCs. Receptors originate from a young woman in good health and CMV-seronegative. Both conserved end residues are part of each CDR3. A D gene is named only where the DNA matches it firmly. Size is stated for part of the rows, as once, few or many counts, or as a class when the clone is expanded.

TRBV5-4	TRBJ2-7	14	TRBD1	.	TGTGCCAGCAGCTTCGGGACAGGGCATTTTGAGCAGTACTTC	CASSFGTGHFEQYF
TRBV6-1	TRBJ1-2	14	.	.	TGTGCCAGCAGTGAAATGGGAGCTAACTATGGCTACACCTTC	CASSEMGANYGYTF
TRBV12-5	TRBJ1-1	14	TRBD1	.	TGTGCTAGCAAAACAGGGGTAGGGAACACTGAAGCTTTCTTT	CASKTGVGNTEAFF
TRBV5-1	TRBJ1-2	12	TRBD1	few	TGCGCCACCTCGACAGGGGTTGATGGCTACACCTTC	CATSTGVDGYTF
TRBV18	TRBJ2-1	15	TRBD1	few	TGTGCCAGCTCACCACTAGGGGGCGAGTACAATGAGCAGTTCTTC	CASSPLGGEYNEQFF
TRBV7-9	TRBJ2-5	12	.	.	TGTGCCAGCAGCTTTAGTCAAGAGACCCAGTACTTC	CASSFSQETQYF
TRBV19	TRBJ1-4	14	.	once	TGTGCCAGTAGTATCGGTGGGGGCGGGTCAAAACTGTTTTTT	CASSIGGGGSKLFF
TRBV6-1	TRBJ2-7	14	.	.	TGTGCCAGCAGTGAAAGCGTTGACTATTACGAGCAGTACTTC	CASSESVDYYEQYF
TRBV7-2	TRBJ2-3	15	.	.	TGTGCCAGCAGCCCCGGGCGGACAGGCACAGATACGCAGTATTTT	CASSPGRTGTDTQYF
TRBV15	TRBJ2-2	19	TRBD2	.	TGTGCCACCAGCACACTCGGGACTAGCGGGGGGGGGAGCACCGGGGAGCTGTTTTTT	CATSTLGTSGGGSTGELFF
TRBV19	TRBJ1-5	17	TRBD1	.	TGTGCCAGCAGACAGGGGGCCATAGTTAGTAGCAATCAGCCTCAGCATTTT	CASRQGAIVSSNQPQHF
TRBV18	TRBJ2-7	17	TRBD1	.	TGTGCCAGCTCACTCGGACAGGGGGCTCTTGGCTCCTACGAGCAGTACTTC	CASSLGQGALGSYEQYF
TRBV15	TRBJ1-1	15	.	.	TGTGCCACCAGCGGCCATCCGGGGTTAAACACTGAAGCTTTCTTT	CATSGHPGLNTEAFF
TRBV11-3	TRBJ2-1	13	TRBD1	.	TGTGCCAGCAGCCAAAGGGGGCAGTATGAGCAGTTCTTC	CASSQRGQYEQFF
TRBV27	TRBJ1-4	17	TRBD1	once	TGTGCCAGCAGCCCCACCAATATACAGGGGGCCGTGGGAAAACTGTTTTTT	CASSPTNIQGAVGKLFF
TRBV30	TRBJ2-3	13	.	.	TGTGCCTGGAGGCGTAACCCTTTAGATACGCAGTATTTT	CAWRRNPLDTQYF
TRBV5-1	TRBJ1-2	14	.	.	TGCGCCAGCAGCTTATCAAACAGCCTTTATGGCTACACCTTC	CASSLSNSLYGYTF
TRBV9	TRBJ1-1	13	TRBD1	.	TGTGCCAGCAGCCCAGGACAGGGAGTAAGAGCTTTCTTT	CASSPGQGVRAFF
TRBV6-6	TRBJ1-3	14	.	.	TGTGCCAGCAGTTATGAGAGCTCTGGAAACACCATATATTTT	CASSYESSGNTIYF
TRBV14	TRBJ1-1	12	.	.	TGTGCCAGCAGCCAAGAACGGCAGGCGGCTTTCTTT	CASSQERQAAFF
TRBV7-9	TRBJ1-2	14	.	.	TGTGCCAGCACCCCGGCGGTGGAGAACTATGGCTACACCTTC	CASTPAVENYGYTF
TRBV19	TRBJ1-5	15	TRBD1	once	TGTGCCAGTAGTACTCCGGGACAGGGATATCAGCCCCAGCATTTT	CASSTPGQGYQPQHF
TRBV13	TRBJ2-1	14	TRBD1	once	TGTGCCAGCAGCCCGAGGACAGGTCTCAATGAGCAGTTCTTC	CASSPRTGLNEQFF
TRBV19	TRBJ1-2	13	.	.	TGTGCCAGTAGTTGGCGGGATAACTATGGCTACACCTTC	CASSWRDNYGYTF
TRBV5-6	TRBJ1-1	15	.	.	TGTGCCAGCAGCTTCCCAACCGCAGGGCAGGGGGAAGCTTTCTTT	CASSFPTAGQGEAFF
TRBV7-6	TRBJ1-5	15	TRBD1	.	TGTGCCAGCAGCCCGAAGACAGGGACTGGGCAGCCCCAGCATTTT	CASSPKTGTGQPQHF
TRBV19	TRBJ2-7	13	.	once	TGTGCCAGTAGTATAGCCGCGAGCTACGAGCAGTACTTC	CASSIAASYEQYF
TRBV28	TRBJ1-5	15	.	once	TGTGCCAGCAGACAGAATCCCTGGGGCGATCAGCCCCAGCATTTT	CASRQNPWGDQPQHF
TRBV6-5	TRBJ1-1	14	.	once	TGTGCCAGCAGTCAACAGGTTCGGGACACTGAAGCTTTCTTT	CASSQQVRDTEAFF
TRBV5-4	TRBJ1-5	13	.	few	TGTGCCAGCAGCATAGACAGAGATCAGCCCCAGCATTTT	CASSIDRDQPQHF
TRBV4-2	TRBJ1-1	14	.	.	TGTGCCAGCAGCGAAGACTCAGCTATTCCGAGGTCTTTCTTT	CASSEDSAIPRSFF
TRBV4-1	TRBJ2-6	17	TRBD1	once	TGCGCCAGCAGCCAAGGACAGGGTAGGACTGGGGCCAACGTCCTGACTTTC	CASSQGQGRTGANVLTF
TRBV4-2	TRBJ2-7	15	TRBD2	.	TGTGCCAGCAGCCAAGATCGGGGGGGGGCCTACGAGCAGTACTTC	CASSQDRGGAYEQYF
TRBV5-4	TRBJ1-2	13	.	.	TGTGCCAGCAATGGCCCGTTGGAGTATGGCTACACCTTC	CASNGPLEYGYTF
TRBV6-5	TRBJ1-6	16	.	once	TGTGCCAGCAGTTCCCAGGGCAGCTGGGAAAATTCACCCCTCCACTTT	CASSSQGSWENSPLHF
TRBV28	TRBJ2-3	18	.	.	TGTGCCAGCAGTTTATATCTTTTGGGGCAGCAAGGCACAGATACGCAGTATTTT	CASSLYLLGQQGTDTQYF
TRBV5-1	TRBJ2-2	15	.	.	TGCGCCAGCGGGGACATGGTGGGAAACACCGGGGAGCTGTTTTTT	CASGDMVGNTGELFF
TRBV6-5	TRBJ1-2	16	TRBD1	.	TGTGCCAGCAGTTACTCCTCGACAGGGTCTAACTATGGCTACACCTTC	CASSYSSTGSNYGYTF
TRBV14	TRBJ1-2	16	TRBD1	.	TGTGCCAGCAGCCCAGGGGACAGGGGATTTGGCTATGGCTACACCTTC	CASSPGDRGFGYGYTF
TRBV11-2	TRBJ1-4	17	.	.	TGTGCCAGCAGCTTAGATCGTTCGAGAGGGTGGGAAGAAAAACTGTTTTTT	CASSLDRSRGWEEKLFF
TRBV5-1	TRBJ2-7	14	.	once	TGCGCCAGCAGCTTGGGGTGGGGCGGGAACGAGCAGTACTTC	CASSLGWGGNEQYF